This T cell receptor (beta chain) was recovered during a study of molecular identifiers for immune sequencing clone quantification. TCRdb analysed the PCR reads with MiXCR anew, one entry per CDR3 protein. The table has roughly 90,000 distinct CDR3 sequences, around 25% seen once. V trimming: 5 bases; J trimming: 4 bases; junction bases outside the gene matches: 7. This CDR3 comprises 15 residues. The germline CDR1 and CDR2 sequences are LNHDA and SQIVND (reference sequence). This clonotype came up once. Being one base from a much bigger clone, this may be a read error. The material sequenced was naive CD8+ T cells from blood, with Jurkat cell RNA spiked in. Indicated subset: FACS-sorted CD8+CD4-CCR7+CD45RA+ naive T cells. The genes are TRBV19 and TRBJ2-3, with 9 bases that match TRBD1. The TCR comes from a human donor in good health. Some libraries in this study had Jurkat cell RNA spiked in. The CDR3 loop is CASSVTGGKADTQYF. The CDR3 region has the DNA TGTGCCAGTAGTGTCACAGGGGGCAAGGCAGATACGCAGTATTTT.